Following are 27 T cell receptor beta chains from one sample sequenced in a study of blood T cell repertoires in COVID-19. Clones were read by immunoSEQ multiplex PCR, and TCRdb kept only the in-frame ones, dropping some. The sample contains about 59,000 clones, less than 85% of which appear only once. Input material: peripheral blood. These receptor sequences come from a human donor in a cohort sampled during active COVID-19.

The chain is built from TRBV7-9 and TRBJ2-3; 7 nucleotides match TRBD1. Per germline, CDR1 SEHNR and CDR2 FQNEAQ (reference sequence). J lost 2 bases, V lost 5 bases, and 7 bases had no gene match. The CDR3 totals 15 residues. In DNA, the CDR3 is TGTGCCAGCAGCCCGGGACAGTCTTACACAGATACGCAGTATTTT. Its protein product is CASSPGQSYTDTQYF.

The chain has TRBV2 and TRBJ1-5; D is unresolved. CDR3 length equals 16 residues. V lost 1 base and J lost 0, with 10 bases in between. Germline V lookup: CDR1 SNHLY, CDR2 FYNNEI. CDR3 nucleotide sequence: TGTGCCAGCAGTGAAGGCCAGGTCGATAGCAATCAGCCCCAGCATTTT. Encoded protein: CASSEGQVDSNQPQHF.

The chain combines TRBV11-2 with TRBJ1-1; TRBD1 matches 9 bases. The CDR3 extends over 15 amino acids. In germline, CDR1 is SGHAT, CDR2 FQNNGV. The ends lost 5 bases at V and 1 base at J; junction bases unmatched: 5. CDR3 residues: CASSPATGGNTEAFF. The CDR3 nucleotides read TGTGCCAGCAGCCCCGCGACAGGGGGGAACACTGAAGCTTTCTTT.

J is TRBJ2-1 and V is TRBV5-6, with 10 bases that match TRBD2. The J segment lost 4 bases and the V segment lost 4 bases, leaving 11 bases of the junction unmatched. Germline lookup yields CDR1 SGHDT and CDR2 YYEEEE. The CDR3 spans 17 residues. The CDR3, as DNA: TGTGCCAGCAGCCCATCCATAGCGGGAGGAAGATACAATGAGCAGTTCTTC. This sequence encodes CASSPSIAGGRYNEQFF.

A single count supports this clone. The chain employs TRBV6-5 and TRBJ1-6, with 12 bases that match TRBD1. CDR3 length equals 15 residues. Germline CDR1 MNHEY, CDR2 SVGAGI. V was pared by 5 bases and J by 9 bases, with 5 bases of the junction left unmatched. CDR3 DNA: TGTGCCAGCAGTCGGGACAGGGGGCATTTTTCACCCCTCCACTTT. Protein sequence: CASSRDRGHFSPLHF.

This chain connects TRBV11-2 to TRBJ2-2, with D possibly being TRBD1 (6 bases). CDR1 is SGHAT and CDR2 is FQNNGV in the germline V gene. V was clipped by 3 bases and J by 7 bases, with 9 bases between them. This CDR3 spans 13 amino acids. The CDR3 sequence: CASSFWGLGELFF. The CDR3 region has the DNA TGTGCCAGCAGCTTCTGGGGGCTCGGGGAGCTGTTTTTT.

The chain employs TRBV6-4 and TRBJ1-1; D ambiguous. The germline V gene encodes CDR1 MRHNA and CDR2 SNTAGT. This CDR3 is built from 14 residues. V shed 4 bases and J shed 1 base, with 10 bases lying between them. The CDR3 loop reads CASSANTENTEAFF. DNA of the CDR3: TGTGCCAGCAGTGCAAATACAGAGAACACTGAAGCTTTCTTT.

This clone turned up a few times. The V gene is TRBV28, the J gene TRBJ2-7; 7 positions match TRBD1. With V trimmed by 5 bases and J by 4 bases, 11 bases remained unmatched. CDR3 length: 15 residues. From germline, CDR1 is MDHEN and CDR2 SYDVKM. The CDR3 nucleotides are TGTGCCAGCAGTCCTGTAGGCAAGACAGGGTACGAGCAGTACTTC. As protein: CASSPVGKTGYEQYF.

V is TRBV7-2 and J is TRBJ2-3, with 8 bases that match TRBD2. The CDR3 has 16 amino acids. The J segment lost 2 bases and the V segment lost 7 bases, leaving 11 bases of the junction unmatched. Germline V gives CDR1 SGHTA, CDR2 FQGNSA. The CDR3 DNA reads as TGTGCCAGCAACCCTGGCGGGGGGCGAGCCACAGATACGCAGTATTTT. This gives the protein CASNPGGGRATDTQYF.

This clone came up a few times. The rearrangement joins TRBV10-1 to TRBJ2-2, with a weak D call TRBD2 (7 bases). Trimming took off 2 bases at V and 2 bases at J, with 12 bases between the two ends. The V gene's germline CDR1 is WNHNN and CDR2 SYGVQD (reference sequence). The CDR3 runs 16 residues. CDR3 region: CASSEARGGNTGELFF. CDR3 DNA sequence: TGCGCCAGCAGTGAGGCTAGGGGGGGCAACACCGGGGAGCTGTTTTTT.

The rearrangement joins TRBV19 to TRBJ1-3, with 8 bases identical to TRBD1. The CDR3 spans 15 residues. After removal of 5 bases from V and 9 bases from J, the junction contained 12 bases not matched to a gene. Germline-derived CDR1 and CDR2 are LNHDA and SQIVND (reference sequence). This chain's CDR3 is CASSEEGQVRGTIYF. DNA of the CDR3: TGTGCCAGTAGTGAAGAGGGACAGGTCCGCGGCACCATATATTTT.

The rearrangement joins TRBV7-9 to TRBJ2-1; 9 bases line up with TRBD2. Germline V gene sequence: CDR1 SEHNR, CDR2 FQNEAQ (reference sequence). J lost 1 base, V lost 11 bases, and 9 bases had no gene match. The CDR3 length is 15 residues. The CDR3 loop is CACSGGGRSYNEQFF. The CDR3 bases are TGTGCCTGTAGCGGGGGCGGGAGGTCCTACAATGAGCAGTTCTTC. The full variable domain, rest sourced from reference TRBV7-9 and TRBJ2-1, is DTGVSQNPRHKITKRGQNVTFRCDPISEHNRLYWYRQTLGQGPEFLTYFQNEAQLEKSRLLSDRFSAERPKGSFSTLEIQRTEQGDSAMYLCACSGGGRSYNEQFFGPGTRLTVL.

V and J are TRBV28 and TRBJ1-2; 7 bases align to TRBD1. This CDR3 contains 16 residues. From germline, CDR1 is MDHEN and CDR2 SYDVKM. Trimming removed 6 bases from V and 5 bases from J; junction bases left unmatched: 15. This CDR3 reads CASSLTQGDLLYGYTF. CDR3 bases: TGTGCCAGCAGCCTTACCCAGGGGGACCTCCTTTATGGCTACACCTTC.

There are a few counts of this clone. The V gene is TRBV4-2, the J gene TRBJ2-1; TRBD2 aligns across 9 bases. This CDR3 contains 16 residues. The germline CDR1 and CDR2 sequences are LGHNA and YNFKEQ. The J segment lost 1 base and the V segment lost 6 bases, leaving 7 bases of the junction unmatched. The DNA for the CDR3 is TGTGCCAGCAGGACGCATAGCGGGGGATCCTACAATGAGCAGTTCTTC. It codes for CASRTHSGGSYNEQFF.

The chain employs TRBV5-4 and TRBJ2-3; 8 nucleotides line up with TRBD2. This CDR3 is built from 13 residues. Per the germline V gene, CDR1 is SGHNT and CDR2 is YYREEE (reference sequence). J lost 3 bases, V lost 7 bases, and 4 bases had no gene match. CDR3 coding DNA: TGTGCCAGCGGGGGACTAGGGACAGATACGCAGTATTTT. Translation: CASGGLGTDTQYF.

The chain links TRBV7-8 to TRBJ2-5; 7 bases map to TRBD2. Looked up from germline, CDR1 is SGHVS and CDR2 is FQNEAQ. This CDR3 spans 15 amino acids. The J segment lost 5 bases and the V segment lost 1 base, leaving 7 bases of the junction unmatched. The CDR3 nucleotides are TGTGCCAGCAGCTTAGGGGGGGGAGTGTGGGAGACCCAGTACTTC. Protein sequence: CASSLGGGVWETQYF. Complete variable domain (other parts from reference TRBV7-8 and TRBJ2-5): GAGVSQSPRYKVAKRGQDVALRCDPISGHVSLFWYQQALGQGPEFLTYFQNEAQLDKSGLPSDRFFAERPEGSVSTLKIQRTQQEDSAVYLCASSLGGGVWETQYFGPGTRLLVL.

The chain links TRBV6-5 to TRBJ2-6; no firm D call. Germline loops: CDR1 MNHEY, CDR2 SVGAGI. Trimming removed 6 bases at V and 0 bases at J, with 6 bases between. The CDR3 spans 14 residues. The CDR3 sequence is CASSQISGANVLTF. In DNA, the CDR3 is TGTGCCAGCAGCCAGATCTCTGGGGCCAACGTCCTGACTTTC.

This chain uses TRBV5-6 with TRBJ2-7; 13 bases fit TRBD2. The V and J ends lost 7 bases and 5 bases, in that order; junction bases with no gene match: 6. The CDR3 length is 14 residues. Germline lookup yields CDR1 SGHDT and CDR2 YYEEEE. In DNA form, the CDR3 reads TGTGCCAGCCACCGGACTAGCGGGAGTAACGAGCAGTACTTC. Residues: CASHRTSGSNEQYF.

The chain uses TRBV5-1 and TRBJ2-3, with D perhaps TRBD2 (7 bases). Germline CDR1 is SGHRS and CDR2 is YFSETQ. The V gene lost 0 bases and the J gene lost 2 bases, with 19 bases spanning the gap. This CDR3 is built from 18 residues. The CDR3, as DNA: TGCGCCAGCAGCTTGGAGGGGATGGGGGCGGGAGCCACAGATACGCAGTATTTT. This gives the protein CASSLEGMGAGATDTQYF.

The chain carries TRBV5-4 and TRBJ2-3; 7 nucleotides match TRBD1. Germline lookup yields CDR1 SGHNT and CDR2 YYREEE (reference sequence). CDR3 length: 15 amino acids. With 0 bases clipped from V and 5 bases from J, the junction kept 6 bases outside the gene matches. DNA of the CDR3: TGTGCCAGCAGCTTGGCGACAGGGTCGGGAGATACGCAGTATTTT. Translated: CASSLATGSGDTQYF. Complete variable domain (other parts from reference TRBV5-4 and TRBJ2-3): ETGVTQSPTHLIKTRGQQVTLRCSSQSGHNTVSWYQQALGQGPQFIFQYYREEENGRGNFPPRFSGLQFPNYSSELNVNALELDDSALYLCASSLATGSGDTQYFGPGTRLTVL.

This chain joins TRBV30 and TRBJ1-2; 10 positions agree with TRBD1. V trimming: 0 bases; J trimming: 7 bases; junction bases outside the gene matches: 11. The CDR3 covers 16 residues. Germline CDR1 is GTSNPN and CDR2 is SVGIG (reference sequence). The CDR3 bases are TGTGCCTGGAGTGTACTAGGACAGGGGGGATCGGGTGGCTACACCTTC. It specifies CAWSVLGQGGSGGYTF.

The rearrangement uses TRBV28 and TRBJ1-2, with a possible D match to TRBD1 (6 bases). This CDR3 contains 12 residues. Between the trimmed V and J ends, which lost 10 bases and 4 bases, there was a span of 13 bases. The germline gives CDR1 MDHEN, CDR2 SYDVKM. The CDR3 sequence is CAINGQRYGYTF. The CDR3 bases are TGTGCCATAAATGGACAGCGCTATGGCTACACCTTC.

This chain joins TRBV7-2 and TRBJ1-6; tentative D call: TRBD1 (5 bases). Germline V gene sequence: CDR1 SGHTA, CDR2 FQGNSA. The V gene lost 5 bases and the J gene lost 0 bases, with 14 bases spanning the gap. CDR3 length equals 17 residues. The CDR3 nucleotides are TGTGCCAGCAGCCCTAACAGGCGCCTCTCCTATAATTCACCCCTCCACTTT. Its protein is CASSPNRRLSYNSPLHF. Together with reference TRBV7-2 and TRBJ1-6, the CDR3 gives the full variable domain: GAGVSQSPSNKVTEKGKDVELRCDPISGHTALYWYRQSLGQGLEFLIYFQGNSAPDKSGLPSDRFSAERTGGSVSTLTIQRTQQEDSAVYLCASSPNRRLSYNSPLHFGNGTRLTVT.

This chain links TRBV19 with TRBJ1-5; maybe TRBD1 (5 bases). The CDR3 is 15 residues long. The germline gives CDR1 LNHDA, CDR2 SQIVND (reference sequence). V was trimmed by 2 bases and J by 1 base, leaving 9 bases between them. Here the CDR3 DNA reads TGTGCCAGTAGTATAACCAGGGCGAGCAATCAGCCCCAGCATTTT. This gives the protein CASSITRASNQPQHF.

The chain joins TRBV28 to TRBJ1-4; D remains unclear. Germline V gene lookup returns CDR1 MDHEN and CDR2 SYDVKM. The CDR3 extends over 16 amino acids. V shed 3 bases and J shed 0 bases, with 11 bases lying between them. The CDR3 nucleotides are TGTGCCAGCAGTTTTTATAGCCCGACAACTAATGAAAAACTGTTTTTT. Protein product: CASSFYSPTTNEKLFF.

The V and J genes are TRBV12-3 or TRBV12-4 and TRBJ1-4; D is unresolved. This CDR3 is built from 13 residues. The V end lost 6 bases, the J end lost 8 bases, and 13 bases lay between the germline ends. The CDR3 loop reads CASSLYGGEKLFF. DNA of the CDR3: TGTGCCAGCAGCCTCTACGGAGGGGAAAAACTGTTTTTT.

By share of the sample, this clone is medium-sized. The CDR3 bases are TGCAGCGTTGAAAGGGACAGGGACCAGCAAGAGACCCAGTACTTC. The encoded protein is CSVERDRDQQETQYF. This rearrangement joins TRBV29-1 to TRBJ2-5; 9 bases align to TRBD1. The V gene's germline CDR1 is SQVTM and CDR2 ANQGSEA. This CDR3 is 15 amino acids long. J gave up 2 bases and V 2 bases, and 6 bases lay outside the gene matches.